The T cell receptor (beta chain) described here comes from a study of blood T cell repertoires in COVID-19. Study background: Samples representing acute and convalescent COVID-19 were sourced from the United States, Italy and Spain. Sample material is recorded as cDNA or gDNA derived from T cells, B-cell-depleted T cells, or PBMCs.

CDR3 length equals 16 residues. CDR1 and CDR2 (germline): SGHNT, YYREEE (reference sequence). V shed 3 bases, J shed 1 base, and the junction held 6 bases outside the gene matches. This clone has just one count. Original analysis: Cell counts per sample came from amplifying reference gene primers. Generated by immunoSEQ multiplex PCR, the TCRdb table keeps only in-frame clones and is missing some. From that table come the V and J calls and clone size; the DNA was used to work out D and trimming. The sample shows around 120,000 clones, about 80% of them seen only once. The chain has TRBV5-4 and TRBJ2-2; 7 bases are a match to TRBD2. The clonotype originates from a human donor in a cohort sampled during active COVID-19. Sequenced: peripheral blood. The CDR3 DNA follows: TGTGCCAGCAGCTCCGGGAGCGGGGAGAACACCGGGGAGCTGTTTTTT. Its translation is CASSSGSGENTGELFF.